This entry describes one T cell receptor (beta chain). What it recognizes is unknown. These data originate in a study of PD-1 blockade in classical Hodgkin lymphoma. Every single patient, without exception, relapsed after autologous stem cell transplantation, and brentuximab vedotin exposure varied. Study-wide results and limits: Before treatment, TCR diversity in newly diagnosed patients was reportedly lower than in healthy donors.

Method: immunoSEQ multiplex PCR; TCRdb's copy keeps in-frame clones and lacks some. In the table there are 24,000 or so clones, 60% to 80% of which are singletons. CDR1 is MDHEN and CDR2 is SYDVKM in the germline V gene. Trimming shortened V by 6 bases and J by 0 bases, and 21 bases separated the two germline ends. The CDR3 has 18 residues. The J gene is TRBJ1-5, the V gene TRBV28, with D possibly being TRBD1 (5 bases). The source of this sequence is a human donor with classical Hodgkin lymphoma. Sequenced here: peripheral blood mononuclear cells (PBMCs), sampled at baseline. In DNA form, the CDR3 reads TGTGCCAGCAGCCCCGCGGGGGACTTCTCTTATAGCAATCAGCCCCAGCATTTT. This sequence encodes CASSPAGDFSYSNQPQHF.